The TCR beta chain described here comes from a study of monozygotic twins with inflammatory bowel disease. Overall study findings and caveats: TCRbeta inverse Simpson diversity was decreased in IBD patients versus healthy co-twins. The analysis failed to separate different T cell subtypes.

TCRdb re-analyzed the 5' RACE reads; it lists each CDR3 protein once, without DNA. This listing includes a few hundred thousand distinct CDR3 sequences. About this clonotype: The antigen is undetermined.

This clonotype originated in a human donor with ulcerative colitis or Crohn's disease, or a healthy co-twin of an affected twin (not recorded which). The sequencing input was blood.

The CDR3 loop is CASRDSAGGFATDTQYF. The gene calls are TRBV6-2 or TRBV6-3 and TRBJ2-3; there is no DNA to check the TCRdb D call of TRBD1. CDR1 and CDR2 (germline): MNHEY, SVGEGT. CDR3 length: 17 residues.